These 22 T cell receptor beta chains originate from one sample sequenced in a study of blood T cell repertoires in COVID-19. The data were produced by immunoSEQ multiplex PCR, yet TCRdb's version contains in-frame clones alone and is incomplete. Seen here are about 160,000 clones, more than 60% observed once, and the top ten hold 8.1%. Material: peripheral blood. The receptors shown here come from a man aged 55 to 70 with acute or convalescent COVID-19.

This clone has at least ten counts. The chain combines TRBV6-2 or TRBV6-3 with TRBJ1-5, with D possibly being TRBD1 (5 bases). V was shortened by 4 bases and J by 0 bases, with 10 bases between the two germline ends. The CDR3 loop spans 15 amino acids. Germline V gene sequence: CDR1 MNHEY, CDR2 SVGEGT. CDR3 sequence (DNA): TGTGCCAGCAGTTTCAGACAGACTAGCAATCAGCCCCAGCATTTT. Encoded protein: CASSFRQTSNQPQHF.

J is TRBJ1-2 and V is TRBV5-1; 11 nucleotides agree with TRBD1. Germline CDR1 is SGHRS and CDR2 is YFSETQ. V shed 8 bases, J shed 6 bases, and the junction held 6 bases outside the gene matches. The CDR3 is 13 residues long. The CDR3 nucleotides read TGCGCCAGTACCGGGACAGGGGGAAATGGCTACACCTTC. Its translation: CASTGTGGNGYTF.

The gene calls are TRBV19 and TRBJ1-1; 8 nucleotides line up with TRBD1. Germline CDR1 is LNHDA and CDR2 is SQIVND (reference sequence). Trimming took 7 bases from V and 1 from J; bases not matched to a gene: 11. The CDR3 extends over 16 amino acids. The CDR3 loop reads CASTQDRAFENTEAFF. The CDR3 region has the DNA TGTGCCAGTACCCAGGACAGGGCCTTCGAGAACACTGAAGCTTTCTTT.

The chain combines TRBV24-1 with TRBJ2-5; D possibly corresponds to TRBD2 (5 bases). The V end was cut by 4 bases, the J end by 1 base, with 12 bases between. CDR3 length: 15 residues. CDR1 and CDR2 (germline): KGHDR, SFDVKD. The CDR3 DNA reads as TGTGCCACCAGTGACCTCAGCGGAATCCAAGAGACCCAGTACTTC. Translation gives CATSDLSGIQETQYF.

This sequence joins TRBV7-2 and TRBJ2-3; D is unclear. The germline gives CDR1 SGHTA, CDR2 FQGNSA. The CDR3 contains 16 residues. Trimming shortened V by 4 bases and J by 2 bases, and 16 bases separated the two germline ends. The CDR3 coding sequence is TGTGCCAGCAGCTCCTCCTATTCTCCGTACACAGATACGCAGTATTTT. Residues: CASSSSYSPYTDTQYF.

The CDR3 bases are TGTGCCAGCAGCTTACGACCTCGGGGGGGCGGGCTAGAGACCCAGTACTTC. Translation gives CASSLRPRGGGLETQYF. The chain uses TRBV7-2 and TRBJ2-5; 8 bases fit TRBD2. CDR1 and CDR2 (germline): SGHTA, FQGNSA. This CDR3 region has 17 residues. The trim removed 2 bases at V and 4 bases at J, leaving 12 bases unmatched.

The genes are TRBV12-3 or TRBV12-4 and TRBJ2-7; D is unclear. The CDR3 totals 11 residues. V was shortened by 5 bases and J by 9 bases, with 11 bases between the two germline ends. CDR3 nucleotide sequence: TGTGCCAGCAGTCCTGGCTCTGGGCAGTACTTC. It is translated as CASSPGSGQYF.

This clone was observed at least ten times. The V and J genes are TRBV7-3 and TRBJ1-1; no clear D. Trimming stripped 0 bases from V and 0 bases from J, with 11 bases between. From germline, CDR1 is SGHTA and CDR2 FQGTGA. The CDR3 is made up of 16 amino acids. The CDR3 region has the DNA TGTGCCAGCAGCTTAACGTTGGAGGCCCTGAACACTGAAGCTTTCTTT. It yields the protein CASSLTLEALNTEAFF.

This rearrangement joins TRBV6-5 to TRBJ1-2; TRBD1 is a possible D gene (5 bases). Per the germline V gene, CDR1 is MNHEY and CDR2 is SVGAGI. Trimming removed 7 bases from V and 4 bases from J, with 16 bases in between. CDR3 size: 14 residues. CDR3 nucleotides: TGTGCCAGCACTGGAAGGGGAACTCTCTATGGCTACACCTTC. Residues: CASTGRGTLYGYTF.

CDR3 in amino acids: CASSQATGANTGELFF. As DNA, the CDR3 is TGTGCCAGCTCACAAGCGACAGGGGCGAACACCGGGGAGCTGTTTTTT. The chain is built from TRBV18 and TRBJ2-2; 8 nucleotides agree with TRBD1. The germline V gene encodes CDR1 KGHSH and CDR2 LQKENI. Trimming at V came to 4 bases and at J to 0 bases, leaving 4 bases not matched to a gene. CDR3 size: 16 residues.

The chain is built from TRBV9 and TRBJ1-1; no firm D call. This CDR3 contains 13 residues. Germline V gene data show CDR1 as SGDLS and CDR2 as YYNGEE. Trimming took off 2 bases at V and 4 bases at J, with 9 bases between the two ends. CDR3 in DNA: TGTGCCAGCAGCGTCGACGGAGGCACTGAAGCTTTCTTT. The encoded protein is CASSVDGGTEAFF.

This chain uses TRBV7-2 with TRBJ1-5, with 7 nucleotides matching TRBD1. With 1 base clipped from V and 7 bases from J, the junction kept 4 bases outside the gene matches. This CDR3 spans 14 amino acids. The germline V gene has CDR1 SGHTA and CDR2 FQGNSA. Written as DNA, the CDR3 is TGTGCCAGCAGCTTAGAACAGGGGTGGCAGCCCCAGCATTTT. Translating gives CASSLEQGWQPQHF.

This clone was seen a handful of times. The chain employs TRBV2 and TRBJ2-1; weak D call: TRBD2 (7 bases). V was pared by 4 bases and J by 8 bases, with 18 bases between. CDR1 and CDR2 (germline): SNHLY, FYNNEI. The CDR3 covers 15 residues. Here the CDR3 DNA reads TGTGCCAGCAGTGGAGGGGGGGCCTGGAACGATGAGCAGTTCTTC. This sequence encodes CASSGGGAWNDEQFF.

This clone was detected only a few times. The rearrangement links TRBV3-1 (or the pseudogene TRBV3-2) to TRBJ2-1; weak D call: TRBD2 (6 bases). The CDR3 is made up of 16 amino acids. V lost 0 bases, J lost 4 bases, and 13 bases lay in between. Germline CDR1 and CDR2: LGHDT and YNNKEL (reference sequence). CDR3 amino acids: CASSQETGGYYNEQFF. The DNA of the CDR3 is TGTGCCAGCAGCCAAGAAACCGGGGGTTATTACAATGAGCAGTTCTTC.

This sequence joins TRBV27 and TRBJ2-1; TRBD1 agrees at 8 bases. CDR1 MNHEY and CDR2 SMNVEV come from the germline V gene (reference sequence). Losses at the gene ends were 8 bases for V and 0 bases for J; bases not matched to a gene: 6. This CDR3 contains 15 residues. The CDR3 DNA sequence: TGTGCCAGCTCCCGGGACAGGTCCTCCTACAATGAGCAGTTCTTC. Residues: CASSRDRSSYNEQFF.

The chain joins TRBV12-5 to TRBJ1-1, with D perhaps TRBD1 (6 bases). This CDR3 spans 12 amino acids. The V end was cut by 4 bases, the J end by 8 bases, with 11 bases between. Germline CDR1 is LGHNT and CDR2 is FRNRAP. The CDR3 here is CASGSEGGEAFF. CDR3 DNA: TGTGCTAGTGGTTCGGAGGGGGGGGAAGCTTTCTTT. The whole variable domain, remainder taken from reference TRBV12-5 and TRBJ1-1, is DARVTQTPRHKVTEMGQEVTMRCQPILGHNTVFWYRQTMMQGLELLAYFRNRAPLDDSGMPKDRFSAEMPDATLATLKIQPSEPRDSAVYFCASGSEGGEAFFGQGTRLTVV.

This clone appeared once. The CDR3 DNA follows: TGTGCCTGGAGTGCCGCGTCTGGTGTCCCGAACACTGAAGCTTTCTTT. Amino acid sequence: CAWSAASGVPNTEAFF. The chain uses TRBV30 and TRBJ1-1; D is ambiguous. Germline CDR1 is GTSNPN and CDR2 is SVGIG (reference sequence). Trimming shortened V by 1 base and J by 1 base, and 16 bases separated the two germline ends. This CDR3 has 16 amino acids.

This sequence joins TRBV2 and TRBJ2-3; D perhaps matches TRBD1 (6 bases). This CDR3 contains 14 residues. V was clipped by 4 bases and J by 1 base, with 9 bases between them. In germline, CDR1 is SNHLY, CDR2 FYNNEI. DNA of the CDR3: TGTGCCAGCAGTGGGTGGGGGCGCACAGATACGCAGTATTTT. It encodes CASSGWGRTDTQYF.

The chain links TRBV19 to TRBJ2-7; TRBD1 aligns across 9 bases. With V trimmed by 5 bases and J by 1 base, 6 bases remained unmatched. The CDR3 length is 15 residues. Per the germline V gene, CDR1 is LNHDA and CDR2 is SQIVND (reference sequence). CDR3 bases: TGTGCCAGTAGTCCCCGGGACAGGGCATCCTACGAGCAGTACTTC. Translating gives CASSPRDRASYEQYF.

This clone appeared a few times. This chain connects TRBV11-2 to TRBJ2-7, with 9 bases that match TRBD1. CDR3 length equals 16 residues. Germline CDR1 is SGHAT and CDR2 is FQNNGV. Losses at the gene ends were 0 bases for V and 1 base for J; bases not matched to a gene: 4. The DNA of the CDR3 is TGTGCCAGCAGCTTAGAGGGGACAGGGTGGTCCTACGAGCAGTACTTC. As protein: CASSLEGTGWSYEQYF.

A single count supports this clone. A read error may account for a junction end that differs from germline. The rearrangement links TRBV27 to TRBJ2-7; no clear D gene. This CDR3 has 13 amino acids. Germline-derived CDR1 and CDR2 are MNHEY and SMNVEV (reference sequence). CDR3 residues: CASSLYPSDEQYF. CDR3 nucleotide sequence: TGTGCCAGCAGTTTATATCCCTCCGACGAGCAGTACTTC.

A note on this clone: It may be a read error: a sequence one base away is much more abundant. V and J are TRBV28 and TRBJ1-1, with D uncertain. The V gene lost 6 bases and the J gene lost 0 bases, with 11 bases spanning the gap. Germline V lookup: CDR1 MDHEN, CDR2 SYDVKM. The CDR3 covers 14 residues. The CDR3 spells CASSPGIMNTEAFF. CDR3 bases: TGTGCCAGCAGCCCGGGAATCATGAACACTGAAGCTTTCTTT.